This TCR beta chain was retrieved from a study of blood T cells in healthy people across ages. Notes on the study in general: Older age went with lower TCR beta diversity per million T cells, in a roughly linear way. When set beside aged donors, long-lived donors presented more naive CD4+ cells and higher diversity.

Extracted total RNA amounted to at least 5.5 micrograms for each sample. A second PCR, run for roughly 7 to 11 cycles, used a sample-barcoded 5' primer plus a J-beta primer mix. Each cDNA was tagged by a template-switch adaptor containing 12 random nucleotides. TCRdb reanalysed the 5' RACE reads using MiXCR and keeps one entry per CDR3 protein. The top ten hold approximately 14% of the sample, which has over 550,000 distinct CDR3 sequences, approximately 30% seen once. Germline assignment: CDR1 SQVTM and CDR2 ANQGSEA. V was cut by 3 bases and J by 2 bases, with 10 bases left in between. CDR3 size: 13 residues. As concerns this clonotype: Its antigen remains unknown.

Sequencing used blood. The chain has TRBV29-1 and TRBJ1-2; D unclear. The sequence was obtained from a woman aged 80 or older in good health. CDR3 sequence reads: CSVESTVNYGYTF. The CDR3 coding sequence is TGCAGCGTTGAGTCAACAGTAAACTATGGCTACACCTTC.